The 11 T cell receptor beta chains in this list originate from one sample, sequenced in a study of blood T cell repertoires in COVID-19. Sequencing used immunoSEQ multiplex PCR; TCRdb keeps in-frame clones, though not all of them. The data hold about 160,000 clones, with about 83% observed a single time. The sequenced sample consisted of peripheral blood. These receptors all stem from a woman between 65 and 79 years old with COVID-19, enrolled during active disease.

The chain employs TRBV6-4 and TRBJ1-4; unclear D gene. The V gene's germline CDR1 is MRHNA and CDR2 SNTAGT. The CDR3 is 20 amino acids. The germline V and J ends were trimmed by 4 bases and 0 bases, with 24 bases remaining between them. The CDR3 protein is CASSALGERSIETTNEKLFF. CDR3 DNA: TGTGCCAGCAGTGCCCTTGGGGAGCGGAGTATTGAGACAACTAATGAAAAACTGTTTTTT.

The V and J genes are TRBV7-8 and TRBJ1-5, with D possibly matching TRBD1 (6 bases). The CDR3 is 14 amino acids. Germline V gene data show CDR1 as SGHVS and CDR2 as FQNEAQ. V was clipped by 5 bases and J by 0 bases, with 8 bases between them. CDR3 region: CASSRDNSNQPQHF. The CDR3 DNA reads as TGTGCCAGCAGCCGGGACAATAGCAATCAGCCCCAGCATTTT.

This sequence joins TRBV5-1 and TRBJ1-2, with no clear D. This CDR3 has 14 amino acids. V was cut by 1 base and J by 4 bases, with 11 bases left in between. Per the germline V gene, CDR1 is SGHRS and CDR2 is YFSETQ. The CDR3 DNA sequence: TGCGCCAGCAGCTTGTCCGCGGACTCCTATGGCTACACCTTC. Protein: CASSLSADSYGYTF.

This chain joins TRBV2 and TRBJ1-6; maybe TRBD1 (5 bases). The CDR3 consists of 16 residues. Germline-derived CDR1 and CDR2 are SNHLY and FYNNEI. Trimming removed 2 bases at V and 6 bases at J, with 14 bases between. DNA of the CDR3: TGTGCCAGCAGTGAAAGGGGCGGCGAGACTAATTCACCCCTCCACTTT. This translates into CASSERGGETNSPLHF.

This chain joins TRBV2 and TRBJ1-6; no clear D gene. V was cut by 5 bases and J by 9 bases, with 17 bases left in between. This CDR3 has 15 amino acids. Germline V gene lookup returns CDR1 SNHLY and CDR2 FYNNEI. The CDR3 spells CASSPLAGWSSPLHF. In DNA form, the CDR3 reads TGTGCCAGCAGTCCACTGGCGGGGTGGAGTTCACCCCTCCACTTT.

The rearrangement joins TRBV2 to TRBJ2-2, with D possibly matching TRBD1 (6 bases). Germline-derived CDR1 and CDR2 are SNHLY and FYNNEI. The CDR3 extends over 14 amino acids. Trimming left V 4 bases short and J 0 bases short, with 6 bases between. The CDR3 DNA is TGTGCCAGCAGTGGACAGGCGAACACCGGGGAGCTGTTTTTT. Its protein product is CASSGQANTGELFF. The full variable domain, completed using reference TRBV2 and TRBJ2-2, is EPEVTQTPSHQVTQMGQEVILRCVPISNHLYFYWYRQILGQKVEFLVSFYNNEISEKSEIFDDQFSVERPDGSNFTLKIRSTKLEDSAMYFCASSGQANTGELFFGEGSRLTVL.

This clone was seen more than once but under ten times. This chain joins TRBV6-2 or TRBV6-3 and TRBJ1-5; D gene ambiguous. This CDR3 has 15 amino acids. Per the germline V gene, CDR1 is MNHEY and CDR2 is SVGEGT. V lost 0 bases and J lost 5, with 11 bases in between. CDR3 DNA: TGTGCCAGCAGTTACTCGACGCCTAGGTATCAGCCCCAGCATTTT. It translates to CASSYSTPRYQPQHF.

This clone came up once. The CDR3 DNA is TGTGCCAGCAGCCCGACCTGGGACAGAGCCTACGAGCAGTACTTC. It specifies CASSPTWDRAYEQYF. The chain employs TRBV11-2 and TRBJ2-7; 7 nucleotides agree with TRBD1. The CDR3 consists of 15 residues. Germline lookup yields CDR1 SGHAT and CDR2 FQNNGV. The J segment lost 2 bases and the V segment lost 5 bases, leaving 9 bases of the junction unmatched.

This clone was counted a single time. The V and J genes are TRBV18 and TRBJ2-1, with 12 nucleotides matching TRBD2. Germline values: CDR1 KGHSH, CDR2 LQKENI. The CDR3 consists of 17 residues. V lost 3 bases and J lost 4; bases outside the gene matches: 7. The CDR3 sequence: CASSPTYLAGGYNEQFF. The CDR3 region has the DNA TGTGCCAGCTCACCCACCTACCTAGCGGGGGGGTACAATGAGCAGTTCTTC.

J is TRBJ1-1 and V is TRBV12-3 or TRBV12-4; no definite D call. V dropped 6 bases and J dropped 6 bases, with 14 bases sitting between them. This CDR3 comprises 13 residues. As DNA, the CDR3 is TGTGCCAGCAGCGGTCCCCGGAGAGCTGAAGCTTTCTTT. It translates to CASSGPRRAEAFF.

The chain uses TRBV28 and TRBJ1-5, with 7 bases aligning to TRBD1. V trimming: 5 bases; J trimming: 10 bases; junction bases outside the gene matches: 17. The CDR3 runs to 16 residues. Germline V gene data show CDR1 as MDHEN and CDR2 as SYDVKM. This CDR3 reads CASSTRGTAAGPPQHF. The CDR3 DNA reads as TGTGCCAGCAGTACCCGAGGGACAGCTGCTGGTCCCCCCCAGCATTTT. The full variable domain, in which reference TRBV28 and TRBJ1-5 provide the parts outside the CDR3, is DVKVTQSSRYLVKRTGEKVFLECVQDMDHENMFWYRQDPGLGLRLIYFSYDVKMKEKGDIPEGYSVSREKKERFSLILESASTNQTSMYLCASSTRGTAAGPPQHFGDGTRLSIL.